This T cell receptor (beta chain) was sequenced for a study of blood T cell repertoires in COVID-19. Background on the study: Donors in the United States, Italy and Spain gave samples during acute or convalescent COVID-19. PBMCs, B-cell-depleted T cells, or T cells were the source of the cDNA or gDNA that made up the material.

V was pared by 4 bases and J by 2 bases, with 6 bases of the junction left unmatched. Germline CDR1 reads SGHNT; CDR2 reads YYREEE (reference sequence). The CDR3 has 15 residues. How the authors handled the data: Amplification from reference gene primers served as the basis for estimated nucleated cell counts. The protocol was immunoSEQ multiplex PCR, while the TCRdb copy is restricted to in-frame clones and leaves out a portion. Clonal size and the V and J genes are those of that table, whereas D and trimming came from the DNA. Of approximately 16,000 clones in the sample, around 92% were seen once.

Specimen: peripheral blood. The origin of this receptor is a human donor in a cohort sampled during active COVID-19. The rearrangement joins TRBV5-4 to TRBJ2-5; 9 bases line up with TRBD1. CDR3 coding DNA: TGTGCCAGCAGCCCAGACAGGGGGTCACAAGAGACCCAGTACTTC. Translation: CASSPDRGSQETQYF.